The source of this T cell receptor beta chain is a study of OX40 agonist ivuxolimab in advanced cancers. Study in general: At doses from 0.01 to 10 mg/kg, patients were given intravenous ivuxolimab every 2 weeks.

Measured with immunoSEQ multiplex PCR; TCRdb has only the in-frame clones, and not every one. Counted here are fewer than 85,000 clones, 75% to 90% occurring once; the ten biggest clones make up roughly 9.8%. This CDR3 region has 12 residues. Germline V gives CDR1 MNHNY, CDR2 SVGAGI (reference sequence). V was cut by 6 bases and J by 9 bases, with 12 bases left in between. This TCR was recovered from an adult with an advanced solid tumor such as melanoma, head and neck, liver or kidney cancer. The J gene is TRBJ2-1, the V gene TRBV6-6; TRBD2 might be the D (5 bases). The sample was CD4+ or CD8+ T cells sorted from blood, taken in a trial of the OX40 agonist ivuxolimab. The chain's CDR3 is CASSLDYPEQFF. Written as DNA, the CDR3 is TGTGCCAGCAGCCTCGACTATCCTGAGCAGTTCTTC.